This TCR beta chain was sequenced for a study of beta chain features in type 1 diabetes. Findings and caveats of the study: Moderate but significant shortening of TCRB CDR3s was recorded in all four CD4+ subsets from Type 1 diabetes patients.

Points on this clone: The antigen is unknown.

All of the isolated RNA was reverse transcribed, so expressed TCRB transcripts were sequenced. The protocol was immunoSEQ multiplex PCR, while the TCRdb copy is restricted to in-frame clones and leaves out a portion. The profile shows hundreds of thousands of clones, around 15% of them singletons. This CDR3 is 13 amino acids long. CDR1 and CDR2 from the germline V gene are MGHDK and SYGVNS. With 8 bases clipped from V and 5 bases from J, the junction kept 7 bases outside the gene matches. Sample: naive CD4+ T cells from blood. This receptor was identified in a man between 18 and 35 years old with type 1 diabetes. The chain carries TRBV25-1 and TRBJ1-2, with 8 bases identical to TRBD1. CDR3 bases: TGTGCCAGCTCGGGACAGGCGGGGTATGGCTACACCTTC. It codes for CASSGQAGYGYTF.